A single sample gave rise to the 11 T cell receptor beta chains below, sequenced in a study of molecular identifiers for immune sequencing clone quantification. TCRdb called the PCR reads again in MiXCR, with one record for every CDR3 protein. The table records some 680,000 distinct CDR3 sequences, roughly 27% of them present only once. The sequencing sample was made of naive CD8+ T cells from blood, with Jurkat cell RNA spiked in. As to subset: FACS-sorted CD8+CD4-CCR7+CD45RA+ naive T cells. The source of these receptors is a human donor in good health. Some libraries in this study had Jurkat cell RNA spiked in.

In this sample, this clonotype turned up a few times. The chain employs TRBV27 and TRBJ2-6; D possibly matches TRBD1 or TRBD2 (6 bases each). This CDR3 contains 19 residues. Between the trimmed V and J ends, which lost 5 bases and 0 bases, there was a span of 20 bases. Germline values: CDR1 MNHEY, CDR2 SMNVEV (reference sequence). The CDR3 DNA reads TGTGCCAGCAGTCTAGAAGACAGGAGGGTTTTCTCTGGGGCCAACGTCCTGACTTTC. Translated, it gives CASSLEDRRVFSGANVLTF. Using reference TRBV27 and TRBJ2-6 for the parts outside the CDR3, the full variable domain is EAQVTQNPRYLITVTGKKLTVTCSQNMNHEYMSWYRQDPGLGLRQIYYSMNVEVTDKGDVPEGYKVSRKEKRNFPLILESPSPNQTSLYFCASSLEDRRVFSGANVLTFGAGSRLTVL.

This clonotype was picked up a small number of times. The chain recombines TRBV6-5 with TRBJ1-2, with 7 bases that match TRBD1. CDR1 MNHEY and CDR2 SVGAGI come from the germline V gene. The CDR3 is made up of 13 amino acids. Trimming at V came to 11 bases and at J to 4 bases, leaving 10 bases not matched to a gene. CDR3 DNA: TGTGCCGCAACCGCGGGACAGAGCTATGGCTACACCTTC. Its translation is CAATAGQSYGYTF.

This clonotype was observed a handful of times. This chain uses TRBV4-3 with TRBJ1-2, with TRBD1 matching over 10 bases. Germline V gives CDR1 LGHNA, CDR2 YSLEER. After removal of 0 bases from V and 7 bases from J, the junction contained 14 bases not matched to a gene. The CDR3 extends over 18 amino acids. The DNA for the CDR3 is TGCGCCAGCAGCCAAGACTCATCGCCCTGGACAGGGGGTTTTGGCTACACCTTC. Translating gives CASSQDSSPWTGGFGYTF.

This clonotype was detected a few times. V and J are TRBV4-1 and TRBJ1-2; 9 nucleotides match TRBD1. This CDR3 contains 16 residues. V trimming: 0 bases; J trimming: 2 bases; junction bases outside the gene matches: 4. CDR1 is MGHRA and CDR2 is YSYEKL in the germline V gene. DNA of the CDR3: TGCGCCAGCAGCCAAGAAATCGGACAGGGGAACTATGGCTACACCTTC. It yields the protein CASSQEIGQGNYGYTF.

J is TRBJ2-1 and V is TRBV30; the D gene is possibly TRBD2 (5 bases). This CDR3 has 14 amino acids. Germline CDR1 reads GTSNPN; CDR2 reads SVGIG (reference sequence). Trimming left V 5 bases short and J 0 bases short, with 11 bases between. DNA of the CDR3: TGTGCCTGGGGTGGACTTAGCTCCTACAATGAGCAGTTCTTC. Its protein is CAWGGLSSYNEQFF.

The chain employs TRBV29-1 and TRBJ2-6, with TRBD1 matching over 7 bases. This CDR3 is 16 amino acids long. V gave up 6 bases and J gave up 1 base; unmatched junction bases: 9. The V gene's germline CDR1 is SQVTM and CDR2 ANQGSEA. The CDR3, as DNA: TGCAGCGTCCTGACAGCGACAGGGTCTGGGGCCAACGTCCTGACTTTC. Translation: CSVLTATGSGANVLTF.

As for this clonotype: The junction shows a germline mismatch at one end, possibly a read error. V gene TRBV20-1 combines with J gene TRBJ2-7; D call uncertain. This CDR3 comprises 12 residues. Germline lookup yields CDR1 DFQATT and CDR2 SNEGSKA (reference sequence). The CDR3 loop reads CGASLRLGEQYF. DNA for the CDR3: TGCGGTGCTAGTTTGCGGTTAGGGGAGCAGTACTTC.

The chain uses TRBV20-1 and TRBJ2-5; 7 bases match TRBD1. Germline assignment: CDR1 DFQATT and CDR2 SNEGSKA (reference sequence). Trimming removed 1 base from V and 5 bases from J; junction bases left unmatched: 10. The CDR3 spans 15 residues. CDR3 in DNA: TGCAGTGCTAGAGCGGTTGACAGGGTCGAGGAGACCCAGTACTTC. The encoded protein is CSARAVDRVEETQYF.

As regards this clonotype: A much larger clone is a single base away; this may be a read error. The chain is built from TRBV28 and TRBJ2-2; the D gene could be TRBD1 or TRBD2 (5 bases each). V shed 3 bases and J shed 10 bases, with 15 bases lying between them. Germline CDR1 reads MDHEN; CDR2 reads SYDVKM. The CDR3 has 14 residues. CDR3 DNA: TGTGCCAGCAGTTTTAGAGGGGCCCCCGAGGAGCTGTTTTTT. This gives the protein CASSFRGAPEELFF.

This clonotype was counted many times. The V gene is TRBV5-6, the J gene TRBJ1-1, with 8 nucleotides matching TRBD1. Germline V CDR1 and CDR2: SGHDT, YYEEEE. This CDR3 is 15 amino acids long. Trimming at V came to 1 base and at J to 5 bases, leaving 7 bases not matched to a gene. In nucleotides, the CDR3 is TGTGCCAGCAGCTTGCCCTCCGGACAGGGAACTGAAGCTTTCTTT. Translating gives CASSLPSGQGTEAFF.

This clonotype was observed a handful of times. V usage is TRBV24-1 and J usage is TRBJ1-5; TRBD1 matches 9 bases. Germline V gene data show CDR1 as KGHDR and CDR2 as SFDVKD. The V gene end was trimmed by 4 bases and the J gene end by 7 bases; junction bases not matched to a gene: 10. There are 16 residues in the CDR3. CDR3 sequence (DNA): TGTGCCACCAGTGACTCGGGACAGGGAATCGAGCAGCCCCAGCATTTT. Translated, it gives CATSDSGQGIEQPQHF.